Listed below are T cell receptor beta chains from one sample, sequenced in a study of identical twins' blood T cells. TCRdb analysed the 5' RACE reads with MiXCR anew, one entry per CDR3 protein. In the table there are 350,000 to 400,000 distinct CDR3 sequences, roughly 27% of which are singletons. The source material was PBMCs. These TCRs come from a woman between 18 and 49 years old in good health. CDR3s include the opening cysteine and the closing phenylalanine or tryptophan. The order of the fields is V gene, J gene, clone size, D gene, CDR3 protein, CDR3 DNA. The D gene is left open where the match is weak. Some rows have no size entry. The others give once, few or many, or a class for an expanded clone.

TRBV27	TRBJ2-1	.	.	CASSTRYGFYNEQFF	TGTGCCAGCAGTACACGATATGGGTTCTACAATGAGCAGTTCTTC
TRBV9	TRBJ1-1	few	.	CASSRRGRGNTEAFF	TGTGCCAGCAGCCGCCGCGGGAGGGGGAACACTGAAGCTTTCTTT
TRBV29-1	TRBJ1-1	.	.	CSAAKGMNTEAFF	TGCAGCGCAGCAAAAGGCATGAACACTGAAGCTTTCTTT
TRBV18	TRBJ1-2	.	.	CASSPGENGYTF	TGTGCCAGCTCACCAGGGGAGAATGGCTACACCTTC
TRBV14	TRBJ1-1	.	.	CASSSGQWLTEAFF	TGTGCCAGCAGCTCAGGACAGTGGCTCACTGAAGCTTTCTTT
TRBV9	TRBJ1-5	.	.	CASSVGSGNQPQHF	TGTGCCAGCAGCGTAGGCTCGGGCAATCAGCCCCAGCATTTT
TRBV3-1	TRBJ1-5	many	.	CASSQGPVTQPQHF	TGTGCCAGCAGCCAAGGGCCAGTAACGCAGCCCCAGCATTTT
TRBV5-1	TRBJ2-3	many	.	CASGGPGEDTQYF	TGCGCCAGCGGGGGACCGGGAGAAGATACGCAGTATTTT
TRBV5-5	TRBJ2-1	.	.	CASSFRISYNEQFF	TGTGCCAGCAGCTTCCGCATTTCCTACAATGAGCAGTTCTTC
TRBV29-1	TRBJ2-1	.	.	CSHLWNNEQFF	TGCAGCCACCTTTGGAATAATGAGCAGTTCTTC
TRBV10-3	TRBJ1-1	few	TRBD1	CAISEPGGRYTEAFF	TGTGCCATCAGTGAGCCAGGGGGCCGGTACACTGAAGCTTTCTTT
TRBV2	TRBJ2-2	few	.	CASKGLLPGELFF	TGTGCCAGCAAGGGCCTCCTACCCGGGGAGCTGTTTTTT
TRBV6-1	TRBJ1-3	.	.	CASSEPPVGRYSGNTIYF	TGTGCCAGCAGTGAACCCCCGGTGGGGAGATATTCTGGAAACACCATATATTTT
TRBV2	TRBJ1-5	.	TRBD1	CASRGQPNQPQHF	TGTGCCAGCAGGGGACAGCCCAATCAGCCCCAGCATTTT
TRBV20-1	TRBJ1-2	.	.	CSSGDRGYTF	TGCAGTTCAGGGGACCGTGGCTACACCTTC
TRBV29-1	TRBJ1-1	.	.	CSGDRWEGAFF	TGCAGCGGGGACCGCTGGGAGGGTGCTTTCTTT
TRBV18	TRBJ2-1	few	TRBD1	CASSPTGQGGWNEQFF	TGTGCCAGCTCACCCACAGGACAGGGAGGATGGAATGAGCAGTTCTTC